This T cell receptor (beta chain) was sequenced for a study of T cells in Graves' hyperthyroidism and ophthalmopathy. Across the whole study: Peripheral blood specimens were obtained at initial diagnosis, prior to any treatment. Whole-study findings and limits: Most clonotypes that expanded in the thyroid above 0.001 also showed up in blood.

Using RNA transcripts as the source, TCR beta CDR3 regions were amplified. An initial round of RT-PCR targeting the TCR CDR3 relied on the HTBI primer set. TCRdb fed the multiplex PCR reads into MiXCR, producing one record per CDR3 protein. The repertoire holds 600,000 to 850,000 distinct CDR3 sequences, under 20% seen once, with over 15% in the top ten. Germline-derived CDR1 and CDR2 are SGHDT and YYEEEE. The CDR3 extends over 15 amino acids. V was trimmed by 2 bases and J by 3 bases, leaving 12 bases between them. In the case of this clonotype: Its antigen remains unknown.

The blood sample predates any ophthalmopathy symptoms, coming from first hyperthyroidism diagnosis. The sample consisted of blood. The chain combines TRBV5-6 with TRBJ1-5; D is unresolved. The source of this sequence is a woman between 50 and 59 years old with Graves' hyperthyroidism that later progressed to Graves' ophthalmopathy. CDR3 nucleotide sequence: TGTGCCAGCAGCTTATCAGGACGGCCCAATCAGCCCCAGCATTTT. This codes for CASSLSGRPNQPQHF. The complete variable domain, with remaining parts taken from reference TRBV5-6 and TRBJ1-5, reads DAGVTQSPTHLIKTRGQQVTLRCSPKSGHDTVSWYQQALGQGPQFIFQYYEEEERQRGNFPDRFSGHQFPNYSSELNVNALLLGDSALYLCASSLSGRPNQPQHFGDGTRLSIL.